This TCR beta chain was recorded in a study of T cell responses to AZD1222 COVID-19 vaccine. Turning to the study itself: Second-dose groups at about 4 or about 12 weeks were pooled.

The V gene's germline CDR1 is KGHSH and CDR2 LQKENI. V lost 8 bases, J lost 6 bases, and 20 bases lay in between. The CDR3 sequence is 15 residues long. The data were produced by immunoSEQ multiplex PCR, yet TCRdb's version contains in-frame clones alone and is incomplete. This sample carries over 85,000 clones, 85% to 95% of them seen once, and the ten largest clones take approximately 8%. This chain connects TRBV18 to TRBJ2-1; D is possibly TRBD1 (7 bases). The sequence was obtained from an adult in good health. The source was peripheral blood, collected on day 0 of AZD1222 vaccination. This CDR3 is CASTPEGARGNEQFF. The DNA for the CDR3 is TGTGCCAGCACTCCCGAGGGGGCGCGGGGCAATGAGCAGTTCTTC.